This T cell receptor beta chain was observed in a study of shared clonotypes between healthy human individuals. General observations from the study: Incompleteness in sorted-subset sequencing, despite large depth, was shown by rarefaction.

Researchers divided each subset's genomic DNA evenly across several immunoSEQ plates. TCRdb's copy holds only in-frame clones and misses some; the assay was immunoSEQ multiplex PCR. The profile covers some 1 million clones, with about 77% appearing a single time and approximately 1.5% taken by the ten largest. About this clone itself: The antigen is not known.

A CD45RA+ naive subset and a CD45RA-negative memory subset were split from CD4+ cells. Looked up from germline, CDR1 is MDHEN and CDR2 is SYDVKM. Trimming pared 3 bases from V and 0 bases from J, leaving 11 bases between. The CDR3 covers 15 residues. J is TRBJ1-1 and V is TRBV28; D uncertain. This sequence was found in a man aged 18 to 30 in good health. Sequenced sample: memory CD4+ T cells sorted from blood. Subset given: CD45RA-negative fraction. CDR3 DNA sequence: TGTGCCAGCAGTTTGGGCAGCCTCATGAACACTGAAGCTTTCTTT. Translated, it gives CASSLGSLMNTEAFF.